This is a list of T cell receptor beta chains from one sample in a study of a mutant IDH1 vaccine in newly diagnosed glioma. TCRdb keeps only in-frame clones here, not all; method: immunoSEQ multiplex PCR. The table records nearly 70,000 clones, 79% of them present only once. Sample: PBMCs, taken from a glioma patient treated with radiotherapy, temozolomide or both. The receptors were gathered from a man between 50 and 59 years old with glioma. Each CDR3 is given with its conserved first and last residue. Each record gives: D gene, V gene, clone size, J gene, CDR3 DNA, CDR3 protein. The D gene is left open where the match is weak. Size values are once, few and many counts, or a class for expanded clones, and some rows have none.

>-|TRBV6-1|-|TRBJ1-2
TGTGCCAGCAGTGAACCCACAGCGGGTGGCTACACCTTC
CASSEPTAGGYTF
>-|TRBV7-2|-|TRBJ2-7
TGTGCCAGCAGCCTAGGTCCCTCCTACGAGCAGTACTTC
CASSLGPSYEQYF
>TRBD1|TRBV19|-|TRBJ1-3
TGTGCCAGCGGGGACAGGGCTGGAAACACCATATATTTT
CASGDRAGNTIYF
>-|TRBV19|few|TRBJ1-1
TGTGCCAGTAGTATGGGGGGGGTCGGATACACTGAAGCTTTCTTT
CASSMGGVGYTEAFF
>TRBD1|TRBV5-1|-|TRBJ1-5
TGCGCCAGCAGCCCGGGACAGGGTAGCAATCAGCCCCAGCATTTT
CASSPGQGSNQPQHF
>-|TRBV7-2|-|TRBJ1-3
TGTGCCAGCAGCTTAGGGGGGGCAGGGACTGGAAACACCATATATTTT
CASSLGGAGTGNTIYF
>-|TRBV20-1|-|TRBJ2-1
TGCAGTGCTAGCAATTACAATGAGCAGTTCTTC
CSASNYNEQFF
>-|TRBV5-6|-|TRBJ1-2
TGTGCCAGCAGCTCCATCGATAGCACAGACCCTAACTATGGCTACACCTTC
CASSSIDSTDPNYGYTF
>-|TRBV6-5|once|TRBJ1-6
TGTGCCAGCAGTTACTCGATTGTTGCCGCGTCACCCCTCCACTTT
CASSYSIVAASPLHF
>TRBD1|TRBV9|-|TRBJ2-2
TGTGCCAGCAGCGTTCCGGGACAGGGGGTGTACACCGGGGAGCTGTTTTTT
CASSVPGQGVYTGELFF
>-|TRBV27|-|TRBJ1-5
TGTGCCAGCAGTTTAAAGACTAGCAATCAGCCCCAGCATTTT
CASSLKTSNQPQHF
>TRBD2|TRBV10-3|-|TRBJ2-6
TGTGCCATCAGTGACTGGGGAGGGCCCGGCTCTGGGGCCAACGTCCTGACTTTC
CAISDWGGPGSGANVLTF
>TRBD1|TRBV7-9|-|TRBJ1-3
TGTGCCAGCAGCTTAACAGACAGGGGTGACACCATATATTTT
CASSLTDRGDTIYF
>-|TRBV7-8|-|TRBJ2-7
TGTGCCAGCAGCCTCGGGACTCAAGGTGTGGGCTCCTACGAGCAGTACTTC
CASSLGTQGVGSYEQYF
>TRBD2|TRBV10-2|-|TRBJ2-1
TGCGCCAGCAGACAGAGCGGGGGGGCCTATGAGCAGTTCTTC
CASRQSGGAYEQFF